This TCR beta chain stems from a study of T cell repertoires in cytomegalovirus infection. Study-level background: Recently identified HLA-C-restricted CMV epitopes and well-studied HLA-B-restricted CMV epitopes were used by the study.

Germline V gene data show CDR1 as SGHVT and CDR2 as SQSDAQ. Germline trimming cut 0 bases from V and 3 bases from J; bases unmatched to any gene: 3. The CDR3 is 17 residues long. TCRdb re-called the reads with MiXCR, one entry per CDR3 protein. The profile covers about 830,000 distinct CDR3 sequences, with 30% to 35% appearing a single time and around an eighth taken by the ten largest. A remark on this clonotype: What it recognizes is unknown.

The genes are TRBV7-4 and TRBJ2-1; 12 bases align to TRBD2. The origin of this receptor is a human donor in good health (CMV status not recorded). Some clones in this sample may be carry-over from other donors' samples. The sequenced sample was cultured CD8+ T cells from PBMCs, obtained from culture after CMV antigen stimulation. CDR3 region: CASSLATSGGYYNEQFF. CDR3 coding DNA: TGTGCCAGCAGCTTAGCGACTAGCGGGGGATACTACAATGAGCAGTTCTTC. The whole variable domain, filled in from reference TRBV7-4 and TRBJ2-1, reads GAGVSQSPRYKVAKRGRDVALRCDSISGHVTLYWYRQTLGQGSEVLTYSQSDAQRDKSGRPSGRFSAERPERSVSTLKIQRTEQGDSAVYLCASSLATSGGYYNEQFFGPGTRLTVL.